The 6 T cell receptor beta chains presented below share a single source sample, sequenced in a study of cytomegalovirus exposure and HLA in healthy donors. It was with 60 Vbeta and 13 Jbeta primers that the PCR ran. The data were produced by immunoSEQ multiplex PCR, yet TCRdb's version contains in-frame clones alone and is incomplete. The sample has over 150,000 clones, around four fifths seen once. The specimen sequenced was PBMCs. The receptor set was obtained from a male donor in good health and CMV-seropositive.

This rearrangement joins TRBV6-6 to TRBJ1-2; possibly TRBD1 for D (5 bases). The CDR3 runs 14 residues. V was cut by 6 bases and J by 0 bases, with 11 bases left in between. Germline assignment: CDR1 MNHNY and CDR2 SVGAGI (reference sequence). CDR3 DNA sequence: TGTGCCAGCAGGCCGGACACCGCTAACTATGGCTACACCTTC. Amino acid sequence: CASRPDTANYGYTF.

The rearrangement joins TRBV6-5 to TRBJ1-2; 10 bases map to TRBD1. Germline V CDR1 and CDR2: MNHEY, SVGAGI. V trimming: 4 bases; J trimming: 6 bases; junction bases outside the gene matches: 11. The CDR3 contains 16 residues. This CDR3 is CASSSHGTGAIDGYTF. DNA of the CDR3: TGTGCCAGCAGTTCCCACGGGACAGGGGCGATCGATGGCTACACCTTC.

The gene calls are TRBV4-2 and TRBJ1-6; no firm D call. V was cut by 0 bases and J by 10 bases, with 16 bases left in between. CDR1 is LGHNA, CDR2 YNFKEQ, per germline. The CDR3 extends over 16 amino acids. CDR3 DNA sequence: TGTGCCAGCAGCCAAGATCCGGGGTCCCGCGGATCACCCCTCCACTTT. Translated, it gives CASSQDPGSRGSPLHF.

The genes are TRBV4-1 and TRBJ2-1; 14 nucleotides line up with TRBD2. The CDR3 spans 15 residues. CDR1 and CDR2 from the germline V gene are MGHRA and YSYEKL. Losses at the gene ends were 4 bases for V and 8 bases for J; bases not matched to a gene: 4. DNA for the CDR3: TGCGCCAGCAGCCGAGGGACTAGCGGGGGCTATGAGCAGTTCTTC. Its translation is CASSRGTSGGYEQFF.

This clone has a single count. This rearrangement joins TRBV30 to TRBJ1-5, with D possibly matching TRBD1 (6 bases). Trimming took off 3 bases at V and 5 bases at J, with 14 bases between the two ends. The CDR3 is 14 residues long. CDR1 is GTSNPN and CDR2 is SVGIG in the germline V gene (reference sequence). This CDR3 is CAWRGAGADQPQHF. The CDR3 region has the DNA TGTGCCTGGAGAGGGGCAGGGGCGGATCAGCCCCAGCATTTT.

This chain joins TRBV5-8 and TRBJ2-2; 7 bases are a match to TRBD2. Trimming took 4 bases from V and 1 from J; bases not matched to a gene: 4. The CDR3 contains 15 residues. In germline, CDR1 is SGHTS, CDR2 YDEGEE. The CDR3 sequence: CASSPRGVNTGELFF. The DNA for the CDR3 is TGTGCCAGCAGCCCACGGGGGGTGAACACCGGGGAGCTGTTTTTT.